These T cell receptor beta chains were read from a single sample in a study of T-cell memory formation after mild COVID-19. TCRdb ran MiXCR on the 5' RACE reads and lists one entry per CDR3 protein. The table includes about 560,000 distinct CDR3 sequences, less than 25% detected once. Sequencing was carried out using PBMCs or a T cell subset sorted from them (not recorded which). The receptors here all came from an adult woman who had mild COVID-19 (a few samples of this study predate the infection). Cell type and time point are not known. The CDR3 runs from the conserved cysteine through the conserved F or W. Each record gives: V gene, J gene, CDR3 protein.

>TRBV3-1|TRBJ2-3
CASSQTSGMQDTQYF
>TRBV19|TRBJ1-1
CASRGLWGGRGEAFF
>TRBV3-1|TRBJ2-1
CASRPGLQRETVVNNEQFF
>TRBV7-6|TRBJ2-3
CASSLGRQGNTDTQYF
>TRBV5-6|TRBJ2-5
CASAAGDETQYF
>TRBV29-1|TRBJ2-1
CIVGGDVYNEQFF
>TRBV20-1|TRBJ2-3
CSARRTPRATDTQYF
>TRBV19|TRBJ2-7
CASSILAGRDYEQYF
>TRBV10-3|TRBJ2-3
CAIGGQGGLRADTQYF
>TRBV6-5|TRBJ1-2
CASRREYNYGYTF
>TRBV20-1|TRBJ2-7
CSARDPGSRTTTYEQYF
>TRBV19|TRBJ2-1
CASSILSRVDYNEQFF
>TRBV9|TRBJ1-3
CASNPWDGDPIYF
>TRBV14|TRBJ1-1
CASSQRGRAKAFF
>TRBV5-1|TRBJ2-3
CASSLLLATDTQYF